This is a list of T cell receptor beta chains from one sample in a study of response to subunit inactivated influenza vaccine. TCRdb analysed the RT-PCR reads with MiXCR anew, one entry per CDR3 protein. The top ten clones hold roughly 13% of a sample with 450,000 to 600,000 distinct CDR3 sequences, approximately 7.1% of them seen once. Here the sequenced sample was PBMCs from blood, taken about 24 months after vaccination. The origin of the receptors is a man aged 45 to 70 who received an inactivated influenza vaccine. Each CDR3 is given with its conserved first and last residue. The order of the fields is D gene, V gene, J gene, clone size, CDR3 DNA, CDR3 protein. A D gene is named only where the DNA matches it firmly. Size is stated for part of the rows, as once, few or many counts, or as a class when the clone is expanded.

NA	TRBV28	TRBJ2-7	few	TGTGCCAGCGGGCAGGGGTCTACCTACGAGCAGTACTTC	CASGQGSTYEQYF
NA	TRBV7-9	TRBJ2-3	many	TGTGCCAGCAGCTTAATCTTGGGAACAGATACGCAGTATTTT	CASSLILGTDTQYF
TRBD1	TRBV5-1	TRBJ2-1	NA	TGCGCCAGCAGCACCGGAGGGGGGACAGGAGAGTTCTTC	CASSTGGGTGEFF
NA	TRBV29-1	TRBJ2-2	NA	TGCAGCGTCCAGCGACAGGCAAACACCGGGGAGCTGTTTTTT	CSVQRQANTGELFF
NA	TRBV5-1	TRBJ2-3	many	TGCGCCAGCAGCCTGGGGGACTTCGCTAGCACAGATACGCAGTATTTT	CASSLGDFASTDTQYF
TRBD2	TRBV7-2	TRBJ2-7	few	TGTGCCAGCAGCCAGACTAGCGGGAGGAACGAGCAGTACTTC	CASSQTSGRNEQYF
TRBD1	TRBV28	TRBJ1-5	NA	TGTGCCAGCAGTTTATATAGGGGACAGGGGAGCAATCAGCCCCAGCATTTT	CASSLYRGQGSNQPQHF
TRBD2	TRBV29-1	TRBJ2-3	NA	TGCAGCGTTGAAAAACTAGCGGGGGCCCGCACAGATACGCAGTATTTT	CSVEKLAGARTDTQYF
TRBD2	TRBV6-5	TRBJ2-3	few	TGTGCCAGCAGTCTACAGGGCGGGGGGGCGACAGATACGCAGTATTTT	CASSLQGGGATDTQYF
TRBD2	TRBV5-1	TRBJ2-2	many	TGCGCCAGCAGTCGTACCGGGACTAGAGGCACCGGGGAGCTGTTTTTT	CASSRTGTRGTGELFF
TRBD2	TRBV20-1	TRBJ2-3	few	TGCAGTGAGGAGGGGAGGGCAGATACGCAGTATTTT	CSEEGRADTQYF
TRBD1	TRBV5-6	TRBJ2-7	few	TGTGCCAGCAGCTTCTACGGACAGGGCTCCTACGAGCAGTACTTC	CASSFYGQGSYEQYF
TRBD1	TRBV11-2	TRBJ2-2	few	TGTGCCAGCAGCCAGGGACAGATCACCGGGGAGCTGTTTTTT	CASSQGQITGELFF
TRBD2	TRBV7-2	TRBJ2-2	few	TGTGCCAGCAGCTACGGTTTGGGACTAGCGTCCCCCGGGGAGCTGTTTTTT	CASSYGLGLASPGELFF
TRBD2	TRBV20-1	TRBJ2-7	few	TGCAGTGCGAGGGGACTAGCGGGAGACCTCTCCTACGAGCAGTACTTC	CSARGLAGDLSYEQYF
NA	TRBV7-6	TRBJ2-7	NA	TGTGCCAGCAGCCCACTCCGGGACGGATACGAGCAGTACTTC	CASSPLRDGYEQYF
NA	TRBV20-1	TRBJ2-1	many	TGCAGTGCTAGAGCCCCGACGGTTCAGATCCACGAGCAGTTCTTC	CSARAPTVQIHEQFF
TRBD2	TRBV30	TRBJ2-1	few	TGTGCCTGGAGTGACGGGAGGACGTTGTATGAGCAGTTCTTC	CAWSDGRTLYEQFF
TRBD2	TRBV27	TRBJ2-7	NA	TGTGCCAGCAGTTTATCTGCGGGAGGGGCCTACGAGCAGTACTTC	CASSLSAGGAYEQYF
TRBD2	TRBV6-2/TRBV6-3	TRBJ2-7	many	TGTGCCAGCAGCGGGACTAGCGGGAGGGCGTTTTACGAGCAGTACTTC	CASSGTSGRAFYEQYF
NA	TRBV28	TRBJ1-6	NA	TGTGCCAGCAGTCCCGCACCAGGGGAACATTCACCCCTCCACTTT	CASSPAPGEHSPLHF
NA	TRBV12-3/TRBV12-4	TRBJ2-5	NA	TGTGCCAGCAGTTTAGATACCGGGTACCAAGAGACCCAGTACTTC	CASSLDTGYQETQYF
NA	TRBV27	TRBJ1-1	few	TGTGCCAGCAGATCCACACCGAACACTGAAGCTTTCTTT	CASRSTPNTEAFF
TRBD2	TRBV3-1	TRBJ2-5	NA	TGTGCCAGCAGCCCCGGACTAGCGGACATACAGTACTTC	CASSPGLADIQYF
NA	TRBV29-1	TRBJ2-1	few	TGCAGCGTTGAAGTGGCAGGGATTTTCAATGAGCAGTTCTTC	CSVEVAGIFNEQFF
TRBD1	TRBV12-3/TRBV12-4	TRBJ1-5	many	TGTGCCAGCAGTCGAGGGACAGTCAATCAGCCCCAGCATTTT	CASSRGTVNQPQHF
NA	TRBV4-1	TRBJ2-3	NA	TGCGCCAGCAGCTCGCCAGGACTCCCTTCGTCAGATACGCAGTATTTT	CASSSPGLPSSDTQYF
NA	TRBV5-1	TRBJ1-1	NA	TGCGCCAGCAGCTTGTACAGGGATAACACTGAAGCTTTCTTT	CASSLYRDNTEAFF
NA	TRBV12-3/TRBV12-4	TRBJ2-2	many	TGTGCCAGCAGTTTCAAGAGGAACACCGGGGAGCTGTTTTTT	CASSFKRNTGELFF
TRBD1	TRBV6-1	TRBJ2-7	NA	TGTGCCAGCAGGGACACGGACAGGATGGCCTACGAGCAGTACTTC	CASRDTDRMAYEQYF
NA	TRBV3-1	TRBJ2-5	many	TGTGCCAGCAGCCAACGGGACACAAAGAGGGAGACCCAGTACTTC	CASSQRDTKRETQYF
NA	TRBV11-2	TRBJ2-7	few	TGTGCCAGCAGCACCGCCGGGACACTCGAGCAGTACTTC	CASSTAGTLEQYF
NA	TRBV6-5	TRBJ2-1	NA	TGTGCCAGCAGTTATACTGGGCTGCGCTACAATGAGCAGTTCTTC	CASSYTGLRYNEQFF
TRBD2	TRBV4-2	TRBJ2-7	NA	TGTGCCAGCAGCCCCCAAGCGGGAGGCTCCTACGAGCAGTACTTC	CASSPQAGGSYEQYF
NA	TRBV5-6	TRBJ2-7	few	TGTGCCAGCAGTTCAGACAGAGATAGCTCCTACGAGCAGTACTTC	CASSSDRDSSYEQYF
TRBD1	TRBV5-6	TRBJ2-7	few	TGTGCCAGCAGCGCAAAGCCGGGACAGGGTCCCTACGAGCAGTACTTC	CASSAKPGQGPYEQYF
NA	TRBV29-1	TRBJ1-2	NA	TGCAGCGCTCTGGGCAGTCGTCCCTATGGCTACACCTTC	CSALGSRPYGYTF
NA	TRBV12-3/TRBV12-4	TRBJ2-2	many	TGTGCCAGCAGTTTGGTCTCCCGTCCGACCGGGGAGCTGTTTTTT	CASSLVSRPTGELFF
NA	TRBV4-3	TRBJ2-7	NA	TGCGCCAGCAGCCCCTCTCGGGGGCCCTCCTACGAGCAGTACTTC	CASSPSRGPSYEQYF
NA	TRBV29-1	TRBJ2-6	few	TGCAGCGTTGTACGGCCACCGGCCAACGTCCTGACTTTC	CSVVRPPANVLTF
NA	TRBV20-1	TRBJ1-1	NA	TGCAGTGCTAGAGATCCGGCAGATTTCGGGAACACTGAAGCTTTCTTT	CSARDPADFGNTEAFF
NA	TRBV20-1	TRBJ2-1	many	TGCAGTGCTAGAGATTATGAGCAATCCTACAATGAGCAGTTCTTC	CSARDYEQSYNEQFF
TRBD1	TRBV12-3/TRBV12-4	TRBJ2-5	NA	TGTGCCAGCAGCTCTGACAGGGAAAGTGAGACCCAGTACTTC	CASSSDRESETQYF